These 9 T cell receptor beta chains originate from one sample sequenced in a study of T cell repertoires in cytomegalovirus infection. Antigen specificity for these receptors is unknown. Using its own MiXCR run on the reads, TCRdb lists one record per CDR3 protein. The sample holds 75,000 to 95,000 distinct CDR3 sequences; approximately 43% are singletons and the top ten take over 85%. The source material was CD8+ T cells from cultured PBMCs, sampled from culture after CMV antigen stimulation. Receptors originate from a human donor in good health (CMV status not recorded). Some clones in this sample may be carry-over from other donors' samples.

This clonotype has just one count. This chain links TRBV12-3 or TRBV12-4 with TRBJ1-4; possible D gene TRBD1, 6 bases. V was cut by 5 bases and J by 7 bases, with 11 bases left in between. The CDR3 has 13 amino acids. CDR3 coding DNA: TGTGCCAGCAGTCCCAGGGGTGGTGAAAAACTGTTTTTT. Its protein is CASSPRGGEKLFF.

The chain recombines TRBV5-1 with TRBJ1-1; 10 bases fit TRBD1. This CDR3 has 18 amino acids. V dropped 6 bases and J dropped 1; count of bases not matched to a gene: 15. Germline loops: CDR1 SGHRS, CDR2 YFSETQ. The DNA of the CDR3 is TGCGCCAGCAATTTAACGGCCGGGACAGGGGTGGGGAACACTGAAGCTTTCTTT. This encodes CASNLTAGTGVGNTEAFF.

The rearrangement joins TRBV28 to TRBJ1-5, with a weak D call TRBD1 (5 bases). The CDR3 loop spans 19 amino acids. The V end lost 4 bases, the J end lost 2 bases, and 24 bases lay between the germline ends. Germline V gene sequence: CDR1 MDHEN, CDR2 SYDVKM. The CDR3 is CASSSSWGVWASGNQPQHF. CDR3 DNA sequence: TGTGCCAGCAGTTCCTCCTGGGGGGTTTGGGCCTCGGGCAATCAGCCCCAGCATTTT.

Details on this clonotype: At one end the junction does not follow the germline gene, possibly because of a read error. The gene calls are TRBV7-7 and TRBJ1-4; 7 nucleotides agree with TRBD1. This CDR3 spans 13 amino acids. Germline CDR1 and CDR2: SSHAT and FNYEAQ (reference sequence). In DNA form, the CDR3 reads TGTGCTAGCAGCCGGACAGGAGGAGAAAAACTGTTTTTT. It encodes CASSRTGGEKLFF.

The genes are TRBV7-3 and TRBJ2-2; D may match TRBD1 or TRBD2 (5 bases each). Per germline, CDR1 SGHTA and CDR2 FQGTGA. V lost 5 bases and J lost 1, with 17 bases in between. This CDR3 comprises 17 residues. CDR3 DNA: TGTGCCAGCAGCCCAAGGGGAGCCTCCGGGAACACCGGGGAGCTGTTTTTT. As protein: CASSPRGASGNTGELFF.

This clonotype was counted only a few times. The CDR3 nucleotides read TGTGCCAGCAGCTTGTTGGAAACAGGACCAGGCGGGCAGTTCTTC. It encodes CASSLLETGPGGQFF. The chain carries TRBV11-2 and TRBJ2-1; D perhaps matches TRBD1 (5 bases). This CDR3 is 15 amino acids long. Germline V gene sequence: CDR1 SGHAT, CDR2 FQNNGV. V was cut by 3 bases and J by 12 bases, with 21 bases left in between.

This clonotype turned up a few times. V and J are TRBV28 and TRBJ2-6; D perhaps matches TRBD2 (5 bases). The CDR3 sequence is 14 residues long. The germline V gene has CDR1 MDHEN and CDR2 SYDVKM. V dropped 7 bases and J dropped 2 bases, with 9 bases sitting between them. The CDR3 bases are TGTGCCAGCAAGAGGGTACCTGGGGCCAACGTCCTGACTTTC. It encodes CASKRVPGANVLTF.

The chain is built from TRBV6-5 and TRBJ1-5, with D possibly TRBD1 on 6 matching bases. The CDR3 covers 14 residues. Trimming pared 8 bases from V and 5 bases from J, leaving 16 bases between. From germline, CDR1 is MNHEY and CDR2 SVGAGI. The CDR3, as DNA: TGTGCCAGCGCCCGAGGGGGGTCCGATCAGCCCCAGCATTTT. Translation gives CASARGGSDQPQHF.

The CDR3 is CASSLGGRVNEQFF. The CDR3 bases are TGTGCCAGCAGCTTAGGCGGGAGGGTGAATGAGCAGTTCTTC. The V gene is TRBV7-2, the J gene TRBJ2-1; 9 nucleotides agree with TRBD2. CDR1 SGHTA and CDR2 FQGNSA come from the germline V gene. The CDR3 is 14 residues long. V shed 1 base, J shed 7 bases, and the junction held 2 bases outside the gene matches.